This TCR beta chain is drawn from a study of shared clonotypes between healthy human individuals. The study's findings and limits: Deeper or shallower sequencing was expected to change how clonotypes are shared among donors. Rarefaction curves obtained for sorted subsets showed sequencing incomplete despite large depth. When compared with the clonotypes that were shared by all four sorted-subset donors, the non-shared clonotypes turned out to have lower generation probabilities.

Turning to this clone: Antigen: not known.

Germline CDR1 and CDR2: WNHNN and SYGVQD (reference sequence). With V trimmed by 7 bases and J by 7 bases, 14 bases remained unmatched. The CDR3 is 16 amino acids. Measured with immunoSEQ multiplex PCR; TCRdb has only the in-frame clones, and not every one. The sample yields 1.5 million to 1.9 million clones, approximately 98% seen once. The chain carries TRBV10-1 and TRBJ2-1; TRBD2 matches at 9 bases. Sequencing was performed on naive CD4+ T cells sorted from blood. The subset is: CD45RA+ positively selected. This receptor was taken from a man younger than 40 in good health. Here the CDR3 DNA reads TGCGCCAGCAACGAGGGGGCGGGAGGGCCAATTAATGAGCAGTTCTTC. Its translation: CASNEGAGGPINEQFF.